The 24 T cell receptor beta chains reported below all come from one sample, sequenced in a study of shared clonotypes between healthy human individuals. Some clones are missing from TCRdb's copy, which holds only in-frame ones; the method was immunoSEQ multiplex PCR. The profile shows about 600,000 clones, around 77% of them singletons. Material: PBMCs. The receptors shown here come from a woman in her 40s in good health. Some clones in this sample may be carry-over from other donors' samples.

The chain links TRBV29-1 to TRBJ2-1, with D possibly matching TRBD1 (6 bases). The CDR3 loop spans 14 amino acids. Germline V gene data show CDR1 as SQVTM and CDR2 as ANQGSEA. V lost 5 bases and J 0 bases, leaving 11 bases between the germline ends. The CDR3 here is CSVLQGSSYNEQFF. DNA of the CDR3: TGCAGCGTTTTACAGGGTAGCTCCTACAATGAGCAGTTCTTC.

CDR3 sequence: CSGGASGIVEQFF. The CDR3 bases are TGCAGCGGGGGGGCTAGCGGGATCGTTGAGCAGTTCTTC. The chain employs TRBV29-1 and TRBJ2-1; the match to TRBD2 covers 9 bases. J lost 9 bases, V lost 7 bases, and 10 bases had no gene match. CDR3 length: 13 residues. Germline V gene lookup returns CDR1 SQVTM and CDR2 ANQGSEA.

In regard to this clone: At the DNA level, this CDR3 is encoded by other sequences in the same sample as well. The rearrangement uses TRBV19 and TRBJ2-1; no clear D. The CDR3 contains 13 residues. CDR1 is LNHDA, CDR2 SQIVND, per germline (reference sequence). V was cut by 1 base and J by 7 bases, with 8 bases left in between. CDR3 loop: CASSIGQNNEQFF. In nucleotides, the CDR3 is TGTGCCAGTAGTATAGGCCAGAATAATGAGCAGTTCTTC.

The CDR3 nucleotides are TGTGCCAGCAGTTTCGTGACGGGACAAGAGACCCAGTACTTC. Its translation is CASSFVTGQETQYF. The V gene is TRBV27, the J gene TRBJ2-5; D is possibly TRBD2 (5 bases). Trimming left V 3 bases short and J 2 bases short, with 10 bases between. Germline CDR1 MNHEY, CDR2 SMNVEV (reference sequence). The CDR3 has 14 residues.

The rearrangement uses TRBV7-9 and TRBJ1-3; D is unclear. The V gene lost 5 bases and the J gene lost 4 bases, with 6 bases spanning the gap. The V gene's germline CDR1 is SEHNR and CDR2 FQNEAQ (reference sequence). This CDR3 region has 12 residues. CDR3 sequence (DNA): TGTGCCAGCAGCCCTCAAGGAAACACCATATATTTT. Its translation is CASSPQGNTIYF.

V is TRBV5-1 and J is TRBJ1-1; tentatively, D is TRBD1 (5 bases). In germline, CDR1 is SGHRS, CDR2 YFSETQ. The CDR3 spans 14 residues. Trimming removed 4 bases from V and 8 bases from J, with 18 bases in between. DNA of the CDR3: TGCGCCAGCAGCCCGAGTGGGGGACGGCCGGAAGCTTTCTTT. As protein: CASSPSGGRPEAFF.

Here the CDR3 DNA reads TGTGCCAGCAGCTTGGATGGTAATTCACCCCTCCACTTT. Translated: CASSLDGNSPLHF. This chain uses TRBV11-3 with TRBJ1-6, with D uncertain. With 3 bases removed from V and 6 bases from J, the gap between germline ends came to 6 bases. The germline V gene has CDR1 SGHNT and CDR2 YENEEA. The CDR3 totals 13 residues.

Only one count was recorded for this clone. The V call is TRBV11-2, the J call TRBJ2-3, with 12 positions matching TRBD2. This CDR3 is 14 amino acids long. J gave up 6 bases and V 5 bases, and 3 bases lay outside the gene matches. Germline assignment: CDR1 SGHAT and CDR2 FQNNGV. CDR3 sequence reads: CASSPTSGGDTQYF. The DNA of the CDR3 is TGTGCCAGCAGCCCTACTAGCGGGGGGGATACGCAGTATTTT.

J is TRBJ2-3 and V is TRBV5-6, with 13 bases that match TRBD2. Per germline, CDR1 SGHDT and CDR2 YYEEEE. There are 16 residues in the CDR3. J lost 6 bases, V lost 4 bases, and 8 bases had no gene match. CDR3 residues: CASSPRLAGGADTQYF. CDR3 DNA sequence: TGTGCCAGCAGCCCCAGACTAGCGGGAGGTGCGGATACGCAGTATTTT.

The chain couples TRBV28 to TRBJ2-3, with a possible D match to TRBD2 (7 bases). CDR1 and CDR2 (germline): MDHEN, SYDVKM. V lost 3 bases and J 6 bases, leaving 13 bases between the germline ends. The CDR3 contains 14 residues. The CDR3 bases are TGTGCCAGCAGTTTGGGAGGGGGGGTTGATACGCAGTATTTT. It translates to CASSLGGGVDTQYF.

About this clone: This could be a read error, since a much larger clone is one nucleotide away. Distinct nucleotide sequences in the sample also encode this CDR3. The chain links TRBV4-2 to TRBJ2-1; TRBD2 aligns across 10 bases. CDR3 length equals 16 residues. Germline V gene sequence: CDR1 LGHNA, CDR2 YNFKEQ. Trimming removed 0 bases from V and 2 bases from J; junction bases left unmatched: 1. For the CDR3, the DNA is TGTGCCAGCAGCCAAGACCTAGCGGGAGCCTACAATGAGCAGTTCTTC. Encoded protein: CASSQDLAGAYNEQFF.

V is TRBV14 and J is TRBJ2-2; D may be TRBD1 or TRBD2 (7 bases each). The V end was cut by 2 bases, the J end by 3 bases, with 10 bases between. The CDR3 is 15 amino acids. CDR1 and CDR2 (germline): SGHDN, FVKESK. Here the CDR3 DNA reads TGTGCCAGCAGCCAACAGGGGGGGGACACCGGGGAGCTGTTTTTT. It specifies CASSQQGGDTGELFF.

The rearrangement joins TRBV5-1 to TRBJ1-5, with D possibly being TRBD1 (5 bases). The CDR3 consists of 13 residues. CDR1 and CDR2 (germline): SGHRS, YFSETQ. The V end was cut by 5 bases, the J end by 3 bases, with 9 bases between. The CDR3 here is CASRQANNQPQHF. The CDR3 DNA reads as TGCGCCAGCAGACAGGCTAACAATCAGCCCCAGCATTTT.

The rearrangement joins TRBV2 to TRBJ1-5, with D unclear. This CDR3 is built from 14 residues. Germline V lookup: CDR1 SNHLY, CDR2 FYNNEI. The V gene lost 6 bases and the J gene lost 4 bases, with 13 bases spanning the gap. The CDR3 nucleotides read TGTGCCAGCAGGGGCCTTGACCAAAATCAGCCCCAGCATTTT. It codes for CASRGLDQNQPQHF.

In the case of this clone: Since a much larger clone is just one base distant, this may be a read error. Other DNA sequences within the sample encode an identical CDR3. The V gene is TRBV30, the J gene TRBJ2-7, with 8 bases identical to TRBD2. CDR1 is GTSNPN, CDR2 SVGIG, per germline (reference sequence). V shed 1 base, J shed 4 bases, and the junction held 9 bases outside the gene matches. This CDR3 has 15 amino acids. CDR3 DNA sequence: TGTGCCTGGAGTGCGGTAGCGGGAAGGGCTTACGAGCAGTACTTC. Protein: CAWSAVAGRAYEQYF.

DNA for the CDR3: TGTGCCATCAGGGCGGGACTAGCGGGCCCCCCCCTAGAAGATGAGCAGTTCTTC. This translates into CAIRAGLAGPPLEDEQFF. The J gene is TRBJ2-1, the V gene TRBV10-3; 12 nucleotides align to TRBD2. Germline CDR1 reads ENHRY; CDR2 reads SYGVKD. The V and J ends lost 6 bases and 8 bases, in that order; junction bases with no gene match: 17. The CDR3 is 18 amino acids.

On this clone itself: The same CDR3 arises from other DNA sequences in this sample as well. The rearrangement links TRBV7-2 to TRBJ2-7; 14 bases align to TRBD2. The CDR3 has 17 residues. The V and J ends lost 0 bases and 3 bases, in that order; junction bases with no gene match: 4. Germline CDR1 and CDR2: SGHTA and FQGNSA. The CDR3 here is CASSLAGTSGSIYEQYF. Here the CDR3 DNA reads TGTGCCAGCAGCTTAGCGGGGACTAGCGGGAGCATCTACGAGCAGTACTTC.

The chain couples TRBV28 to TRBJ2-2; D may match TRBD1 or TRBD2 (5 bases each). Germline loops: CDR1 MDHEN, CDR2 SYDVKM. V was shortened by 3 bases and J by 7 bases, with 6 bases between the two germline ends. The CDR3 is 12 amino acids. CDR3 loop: CASSFGGGELFF. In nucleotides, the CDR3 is TGTGCCAGCAGTTTTGGGGGCGGGGAGCTGTTTTTT.

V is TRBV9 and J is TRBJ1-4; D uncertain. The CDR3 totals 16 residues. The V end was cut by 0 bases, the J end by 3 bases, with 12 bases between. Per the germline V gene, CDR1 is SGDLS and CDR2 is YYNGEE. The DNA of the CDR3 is TGTGCCAGCAGCGTAGGAGGTCGCGGCCCTAATGAAAAACTGTTTTTT. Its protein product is CASSVGGRGPNEKLFF.

For the CDR3, the DNA is TGCGCCAGCAGCCCCGTTCTAGCGGGAGAAAGAGAGACCCAGTACTTC. Protein: CASSPVLAGERETQYF. The V call is TRBV5-1, the J call TRBJ2-5, with 10 bases matching TRBD2. Trimming cost V 4 bases and J 4 bases; bases outside gene matches: 10. The CDR3 runs to 16 residues. Germline assignment: CDR1 SGHRS and CDR2 YFSETQ.

CDR3 nucleotides: TGTGCCAGCCGACGACGAGGCGCACTGATGAAGACCCAGTACTTC. Translating it yields CASRRRGALMKTQYF. This chain joins TRBV28 and TRBJ2-5; D is unresolved. CDR1 is MDHEN and CDR2 is SYDVKM in the germline V gene. The V end lost 8 bases, the J end lost 6 bases, and 22 bases lay between the germline ends. The CDR3 runs to 15 residues.

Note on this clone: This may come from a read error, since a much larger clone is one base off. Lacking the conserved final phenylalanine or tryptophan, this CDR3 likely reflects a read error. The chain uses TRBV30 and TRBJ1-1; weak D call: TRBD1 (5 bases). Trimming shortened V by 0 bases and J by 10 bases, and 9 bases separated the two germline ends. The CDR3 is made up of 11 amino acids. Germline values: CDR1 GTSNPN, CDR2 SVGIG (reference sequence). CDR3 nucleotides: TGTGCCTGGAGTGTAGTGGGGGTAGCTTTCCTT. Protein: CAWSVVGVAFL.

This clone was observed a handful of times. The CDR3, as DNA: TGTGCCAGCACTGGGGCGGGAGGATCTAGGAATGAGCAGTTCTTC. It codes for CASTGAGGSRNEQFF. The V gene is TRBV28, the J gene TRBJ2-1; 8 bases are a match to TRBD2. The CDR3 sequence is 15 residues long. Trimming took 7 bases from V and 7 from J; bases not matched to a gene: 12. The germline V gene encodes CDR1 MDHEN and CDR2 SYDVKM.

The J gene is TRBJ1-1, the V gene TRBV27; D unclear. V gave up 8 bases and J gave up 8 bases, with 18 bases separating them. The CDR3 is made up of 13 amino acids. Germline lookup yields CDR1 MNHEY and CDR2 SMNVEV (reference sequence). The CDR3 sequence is CASAQSWVGEAFF. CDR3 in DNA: TGTGCCAGCGCACAGAGTTGGGTGGGAGAAGCTTTCTTT.